This TCR beta chain was sequenced for a study of blood T cell repertoires in COVID-19. Overall study context: Italy, Spain and the United States were the sources of the convalescent and acute COVID-19 samples. Nucleic acid was either cDNA or gDNA, and it came from T cells, B-cell-depleted T cells, or PBMCs.

Germline V lookup: CDR1 GTSNPN, CDR2 SVGIG (reference sequence). The CDR3 is 13 amino acids. Per the study methods: Amplified reference gene primers provided the basis for estimating nucleated cell counts. TCRdb's table, derived via immunoSEQ multiplex PCR, lists solely in-frame clones and lacks some. V and J calls and clone size are those listed in that table; D and trimming were worked out from the DNA. The data show fewer than 150,000 clones, approximately 85% seen once. The chain links TRBV30 to TRBJ2-2, with D perhaps matching TRBD1 (6 bases). Sequenced material: peripheral blood. This TCR was sampled from a man between 35 and 55 years old with acute or convalescent COVID-19. The CDR3 DNA reads as TGTGGGACAATACAGGGGAACACCGGGGAGCTGTTTTTT. Its translation is CGTIQGNTGELFF. Complete variable domain (other parts from reference TRBV30 and TRBJ2-2): SQTIHQWPATLVQPVGSPLSLECTVEGTSNPNLYWYRQAAGRGLQLLFYSVGIGQISSEVPQNLSASRPQDRQFILSSKKLLLSDSGFYLCGTIQGNTGELFFGEGSRLTVL.